This T cell receptor beta chain comes out of a study of T-cell memory formation after mild COVID-19. As to this clonotype: Its antigen is undetermined.

Study results and caveats: Shrinking CD4+ clones were chiefly CM and EM; CD8+ ones were chiefly EMRA. Second-wave clones peaking on day 37 lacked confirmed SARS-CoV-2 specificity.

V lost 5 bases, J lost 8 bases, and 11 bases stayed unmatched. CDR1 and CDR2 from the germline V gene are SGHTA and FQGNSA. This CDR3 comprises 15 residues. TCRdb analysed the 5' RACE reads with MiXCR anew, one entry per CDR3 protein. The table lists around 250,000 distinct CDR3 sequences, over 9% of them singletons, with roughly a fifth in the top ten. The receptor was isolated from a man younger than 30 who had mild COVID-19 (a few samples of this study predate the infection). Cell type and time point are not known. This rearrangement joins TRBV7-2 to TRBJ2-1, with 8 bases lining up with TRBD2. Sequenced: PBMCs or a T cell subset sorted from them (not recorded which). CDR3 DNA sequence: TGTGCCAGCAGCCCCTATACCGGACTAGCCGATGAGCAGTTCTTC. Translation: CASSPYTGLADEQFF.